One T cell receptor (beta chain) is described in this entry. Its matching antigen is unknown. These data come from a study of shared clonotypes between healthy human individuals. Study findings and constraints: Sequencing depth was expected to affect clonotype sharing among donors. Generation probabilities of non-shared clonotypes were lower (relative to those shared by all four donors).

Naive CD8 cells were CD45RO-negative, positively selected for CCR7, excluding terminally differentiated effector memory CD45RA+ cells. This CDR3 region has 13 residues. Trimming left V 5 bases short and J 2 bases short, with 10 bases between. Germline V gives CDR1 MNHEY, CDR2 SMNVEV (reference sequence). Assay: immunoSEQ multiplex PCR; the TCRdb copy retains only in-frame clones and omits some. Of hundreds of thousands of clones in the sample, approximately 96% were seen once. Sequenced: naive CD8+ T cells sorted from blood. The origin of this receptor is a woman under 40 in good health. V gene TRBV27 combines with J gene TRBJ2-7; D is unresolved. The CDR3 protein is CASSDNLPYEQYF. Here the CDR3 DNA reads TGTGCCAGCAGTGATAACCTTCCCTACGAGCAGTACTTC.